Listed below are T cell receptor beta chains from one sample, sequenced in a study of spatial heterogeneity in lung cancer. One entry per CDR3 protein, called by TCRdb with MiXCR from the 5' RACE reads. The table lists around 75,000 distinct CDR3 sequences, about an eighth of them singletons, with approximately 7% in the top ten. The sample in question was PBMCs, obtained at surgery. All receptors derive from a male donor with early-stage non-small cell lung cancer. The CDR3 runs from the conserved cysteine through the conserved F or W. Each record gives: clone size, V gene, D gene, J gene, CDR3 DNA, CDR3 protein. D genes are given only for firm matches. Clone size, where shown, is once, few, many, or a class for clones that have expanded.

-,TRBV6-2/TRBV6-3,-,TRBJ2-7,TGTGCCAGCAGTTATGGCTGGGGAAACGAGCAGTACTTC,CASSYGWGNEQYF
many,TRBV4-1,-,TRBJ2-5,TGCGCCAGCAGCCAAGCCCCCGGGATCAGGGAGACCCAGTACTTC,CASSQAPGIRETQYF
few,TRBV6-1,-,TRBJ2-1,TGTGCCAGCAGTGAAGGGGTTGGCAGGGAGCAGTTCTTC,CASSEGVGREQFF
-,TRBV7-2,-,TRBJ2-1,TGTGCCAGCAGACGGGGACGGACGACTTACAATGAGCAGTTCTTC,CASRRGRTTYNEQFF
many,TRBV7-9,TRBD1,TRBJ1-2,TGTGCCAGCAGCTTAGGCGCGGGACAGATCTATGGCTACACCTTC,CASSLGAGQIYGYTF
few,TRBV7-9,-,TRBJ1-2,TGTGCCAGCAGCCCTAGGACCGAGAACTATGGCTACACCTTC,CASSPRTENYGYTF
-,TRBV7-8,TRBD2,TRBJ2-1,TGTGCCAGCAGCCCCAGAGCGGGAGCCTACAATGAGCAGTTCTTC,CASSPRAGAYNEQFF
few,TRBV11-2,-,TRBJ1-1,TGTGCCAGCAGCTTAGGTCGGGGGGATGAAGCTTTCTTT,CASSLGRGDEAFF
few,TRBV7-2,-,TRBJ2-6,TGTGCCAGCACATACTCTGGGGCCAACGTCCTGACTTTC,CASTYSGANVLTF
many,TRBV24-1,-,TRBJ2-7,TGTGCCACCAGCCACGCAGGGGAGTACGAGCAGTACTTC,CATSHAGEYEQYF
-,TRBV6-2/TRBV6-3,TRBD1,TRBJ1-1,TGTGCCAGCAGTCCCGGGACAGCTATGAACACTGAAGCTTTCTTT,CASSPGTAMNTEAFF
few,TRBV2,TRBD1,TRBJ1-5,TGTGCCAGCGGGACAGAAAGCAATCAGCCCCAGCATTTT,CASGTESNQPQHF
many,TRBV2,-,TRBJ2-1,TGTGCCAGCATGAGGGATAGGGGCAATGAGCAGTTCTTC,CASMRDRGNEQFF
many,TRBV7-9,TRBD2,TRBJ2-1,TGTGCCAGCAGCCCCTTCGGTGGCGGGAGTTGGTATGAGCAGTTCTTC,CASSPFGGGSWYEQFF
-,TRBV2,TRBD1,TRBJ1-5,TGTGCCAGCAGCGGGACAGGGGGGCATCAGCCCCAGCATTTT,CASSGTGGHQPQHF
-,TRBV30,-,TRBJ1-1,TGTGCCTGGGACGCGACGGGGGGCGCTGAAGCTTTCTTT,CAWDATGGAEAFF
few,TRBV6-1,-,TRBJ1-5,TGTGCCACCATCAGTGGGCCGTATCAGCCCCAGCATTTT,CATISGPYQPQHF
-,TRBV5-1,TRBD1,TRBJ1-4,TGCGCCAGCAGCGGGAAGACAGGGGGAAATGAAAAACTGTTTTTT,CASSGKTGGNEKLFF
-,TRBV25-1,-,TRBJ1-2,TGTGCCAGCAGTGAATTCTTAAACTATGGCTACACCTTC,CASSEFLNYGYTF
many,TRBV4-1,TRBD2,TRBJ2-1,TGCGCCAGCAGCCCCCTCCTAGGACTAGCTCAATCTCTATCCTACAATGAGCAGTTCTTC,CASSPLLGLAQSLSYNEQFF
-,TRBV9,TRBD1,TRBJ1-2,TGTGCCAGCAGCCTAGGAGGGACAGCGTACTATGGCTACACCTTC,CASSLGGTAYYGYTF
few,TRBV2,-,TRBJ2-3,TGTGCCAGCAGTGACGGGCGGTCCACAGATACGCAGTATTTT,CASSDGRSTDTQYF
few,TRBV20-1,TRBD1,TRBJ2-1,TGCAGTGCTAGAGACCGGGACAGCTACAATGAGCAGTTCTTC,CSARDRDSYNEQFF